These T cell receptor beta chains were read from a single sample in a study of T cells in Graves' hyperthyroidism and ophthalmopathy. TCRdb processed the multiplex PCR reads anew with MiXCR; each CDR3 protein has one entry. Of just over 550,000 distinct CDR3 sequences listed, roughly 46% are singletons. Sequencing used peripheral blood or thyroid tissue (not recorded which). All receptors derive from a woman aged 18-30 years with Graves' hyperthyroidism. CDR3s include the opening cysteine and the closing phenylalanine or tryptophan. The order of the fields is clone size, J gene, D gene, V gene, CDR3 DNA, CDR3 protein. A D gene is named only where the DNA matches it firmly. Only part of the rows carry a size: once, few, many, or a class if the clone is expanded.

>NA|TRBJ2-2|NA|TRBV9
TGTGCCAGCAGCGTAGACGGGAGACGTACCGGGGAGCTGTTTTTT
CASSVDGRRTGELFF
>few|TRBJ2-6|NA|TRBV20-1
TGCAGTGCTAGGAGAACCAGCTCTGGGGCCAACGTCCTGACTTTC
CSARRTSSGANVLTF
>NA|TRBJ1-5|NA|TRBV6-1
TGTGCCAGCAGTGAACGTGTTAGCCAGCCCCAGCATTTT
CASSERVSQPQHF
>NA|TRBJ1-4|NA|TRBV12-3/TRBV12-4
TGTGCCAGCAGTTTTCGGCGGGAACTGTTTTTT
CASSFRRELFF
>NA|TRBJ1-6|NA|TRBV2
TGTGCCAGCTCACCACCGGAAGGGTATGCTAATTCACCCCTCCACTTT
CASSPPEGYANSPLHF
>NA|TRBJ1-5|NA|TRBV6-1
TGTGCCAGCAGTGAACAGCCAAGCAATCAGCCCCAGCATTTT
CASSEQPSNQPQHF
>few|TRBJ2-6|TRBD2|TRBV20-1
TGCAGTGCTAGAGTAAGCCTAGCGGATCCGACTCACTCTGGGGCCAACGTCCTGACTTTC
CSARVSLADPTHSGANVLTF
>NA|TRBJ1-3|NA|TRBV10-3
TGTGCCATACAACCGGGACTCTCCTCTGGAAACACCATATATTTT
CAIQPGLSSGNTIYF
>few|TRBJ2-2|TRBD2|TRBV2
TGTGCCAGCAGGAGGGAGGGCTCGACCGGGGAGCTGTTTTTT
CASRREGSTGELFF
>once|TRBJ1-4|TRBD1|TRBV15
TGTGCCACTCACCGACCGGGACAGTTGAATGAAAAACTGTTTTTT
CATHRPGQLNEKLFF
>NA|TRBJ2-2|TRBD2|TRBV11-2
TGTGCCAGCAGCTTATTCAGACTAGCGGGTCTCACCGGGGAGCTGTTTTTT
CASSLFRLAGLTGELFF
>few|TRBJ1-5|NA|TRBV12-3/TRBV12-4
TGTGCCAGCAGTACCAGGGTTAGTAATCAGCCCCAGCATTTT
CASSTRVSNQPQHF
>many|TRBJ1-4|TRBD1|TRBV7-2
TGTGCCAGCAGCCTTGGACAGGGCTATGAAAAACTGTTTTTT
CASSLGQGYEKLFF
>NA|TRBJ2-5|NA|TRBV19
TGTGCCAGTAGTTATCCGGGCGGGACTGGGACCCAGTACTTC
CASSYPGGTGTQYF
>NA|TRBJ2-7|NA|TRBV7-2
TGTGCCAGCAGCTTAGACGGAAGGGGCAACGAGCAGTACTTC
CASSLDGRGNEQYF
>NA|TRBJ1-5|NA|TRBV2
TGTGCCAGCAGCCCCGGGGGCTATAGCAATCAGCCCCAGCATTTT
CASSPGGYSNQPQHF
>once|TRBJ1-2|NA|TRBV5-1
TGCGCCAGCAGCTTGGAAGGCTCCGCGGGCTATGGCTACACCTTC
CASSLEGSAGYGYTF
>once|TRBJ2-7|NA|TRBV2
TGTGCCAGCAGTTACTTGAGCGGGACAAACTACGAGCAGTACTTC
CASSYLSGTNYEQYF
>NA|TRBJ1-1|NA|TRBV19
TGTGCCAGTAGTCACACGCCGGGACCCCGCTTCGGGGGCACTGAAGCTTTCTTT
CASSHTPGPRFGGTEAFF
>many|TRBJ2-5|NA|TRBV20-1
TGCAGTGCTAGCGGGAAAGAGACCCAGTACTTC
CSASGKETQYF
>NA|TRBJ1-2|NA|TRBV25-1
TGTGCCAGCAGTTCAGGACAGCAAGCTAACTATGGCTACACCTTC
CASSSGQQANYGYTF
>once|TRBJ1-2|NA|TRBV25-1
TGTGCCAGCAGTGCCCCTACCGGTCAGGCTAACTCTGGCTACACCTTC
CASSAPTGQANSGYTF
>few|TRBJ1-2|NA|TRBV15
TGTGCCACCAGTAGAGGGCTAGGCTACACCTTC
CATSRGLGYTF
>many|TRBJ1-5|NA|TRBV20-1
TGCAGTGCTAGAGCGGGAAATCAGCCCCAGCATTTT
CSARAGNQPQHF
>NA|TRBJ2-7|NA|TRBV7-2
TGCGCCAGCAGCCAAGAGACGCACGTAACGGGAGCCAGAACCTACGAGCAGTACTTC
CASSQETHVTGARTYEQYF
>many|TRBJ2-7|NA|TRBV10-3
TGTGCCATCAGTGAGGGCAAGGCAGCGGGCGAGCAGTACTTC
CAISEGKAAGEQYF
>NA|TRBJ1-2|TRBD1|TRBV9
TGTGCCAGCAGCGTAGGGGGGACAGGAGGACTTGGCTACACCTTC
CASSVGGTGGLGYTF
>NA|TRBJ1-5|TRBD1|TRBV29-1
TGCAGCGCCAGCAGCCAGACAGGGGGGAGCAATCAGCCCCAGCATTTT
CSASSQTGGSNQPQHF
>once|TRBJ1-2|NA|TRBV19
TGTGCCAGTAGTATAGTTGCCCGAGATGGCTACACCTTC
CASSIVARDGYTF
>NA|TRBJ2-2|NA|TRBV20-1
TGCAGTGCTAGAGCCCTATTGGTGAGGACCGGGGAGCTGTTTTTT
CSARALLVRTGELFF
>NA|TRBJ2-5|TRBD2|TRBV9
TGTGCCAGCAGCACACGTCCCGGGACTAGCGGGAGGTACCAAGAGACCCAGTACTTC
CASSTRPGTSGRYQETQYF
>NA|TRBJ1-1|NA|TRBV25-1
TGCGCCAGCAGCTTCCGGACCGGGAACACTGAAGCTTTCTTT
CASSFRTGNTEAFF
>NA|TRBJ1-1|NA|TRBV19
TGTGCCAGTAGTATAGTGGCAGGGAAGGGAACTGAAGCTTTCTTT
CASSIVAGKGTEAFF
>many|TRBJ1-5|NA|TRBV5-1
TGCGCCAGCAGCCTGACTGGTCGGCAGCCCCAGCATTTT
CASSLTGRQPQHF
>NA|TRBJ1-1|NA|TRBV7-2
TGTGCCAGCAGCGTAATACAGGGAACTGAAGCTTTCTTT
CASSVIQGTEAFF
>NA|TRBJ2-3|NA|TRBV7-2
TGTGCCAGCAGCTTTAGCACAGATACGCAGTATTTT
CASSFSTDTQYF
>NA|TRBJ1-4|NA|TRBV12-3/TRBV12-4
TGTGCCAGCGTACCGGTGGAAAATGAAAAACTGTTTTTT
CASVPVENEKLFF
>many|TRBJ1-2|NA|TRBV10-3
TGTGCCATCAGTGAGTCGAAGGCAGGGAAAGACTATGGCTACACCTTC
CAISESKAGKDYGYTF
>many|TRBJ2-5|NA|TRBV7-2
TGTGCCAGCAACCCTGGGGGGAGTGCAAAGACCCAGTACTTC
CASNPGGSAKTQYF
>NA|TRBJ1-1|NA|TRBV2
TGTGCCAGCAGCCCGTTAAGTAAGAACACTGAAGCTTTCTTT
CASSPLSKNTEAFF
>NA|TRBJ2-7|TRBD2|TRBV7-2
TGTGCCAGCAGCTTACCCCGTGGTAGCGGGAGAATCGAGCAGTACTTC
CASSLPRGSGRIEQYF
>many|TRBJ1-2|NA|TRBV29-1
TGCAGCGTTCTTGGGACGGCCAACTATGGCTACACCTTC
CSVLGTANYGYTF
>NA|TRBJ1-1|NA|TRBV29-1
TGCAGCACCCAGGACACTGAAGCTTTCTTT
CSTQDTEAFF
>NA|TRBJ2-6|NA|TRBV7-8
TGTGCCAGCAGCTTAGCTTCCGGGGCTGGGGCCAACGTCCTGACTTTC
CASSLASGAGANVLTF
>NA|TRBJ2-5|NA|TRBV10-3
TGTGCCATCAGTGAGTCTAGCAGAAGACAAGAGACCCAGTACTTC
CAISESSRRQETQYF